Detailed here is one T cell receptor beta chain. Its antigen has not been determined. This sample is part of a study of monozygotic twins with inflammatory bowel disease (dated by TCRdb to the late 2010s). In terms of the full investigation: The complete study included some 28 monozygotic twin pairs: 19 IBD-discordant Danish pairs and nine German pairs, of which four were IBD-concordant and five were IBD-discordant. Each individual had, on average, about 151 000 unique TCRalpha sequences and 181 000 unique TCRbeta sequences available for analysis. The search for disease-associated traits relied mainly on comparing, within discordant pairs, IBD patients with their genetically identical healthy co-twins.

Library preparation was by 5' RACE. For each TCR library, 3,000 to 4,000 ng of total RNA was used. cDNA was synthesized with SMARTScribe reverse transcriptase in eight separate reactions per sample. During cDNA synthesis, template switching was used to introduce unique molecular identifiers that contained a 6-nucleotide sample barcode. TCRalpha and TCRbeta cDNA was amplified by two nested PCRs of approximately 16 and 10 cycles, with bead purification after each PCR. Before amplification, the cDNA was both treated with uracil DNA-glycosylase and purified with the QIAquick PCR purification kit. The second PCR added Illumina TruSeq-compatible adapters along with sample-specific barcodes. TapeStation and Qubit were used to check library quality and concentration, and 5 ng of each library went into the pool. Sequencing of pooled libraries was carried out on an Illumina HiSeq2500 single-index Rapid Run using 2 x 100 bp reads and custom sequencing primers. Per the authors' processing: PCR and sequencing errors were corrected by UMI-based consensus assembly using MiGEC version 1.2.6. MiXCR version 2.1.1 was used to carry out V(D)J alignment, clonotype assembly and CDR3 extraction. To normalise gene usage, clonotype sharing and MAIT/NKT TCR abundance, the analysis used the top 1000, 10 000 and 20 000 clonotypes per sample. After downsampling to 27 000 UMIs, diversity was calculated as the inverse Simpson index using the vegan R package. Paired Mann-Whitney U tests on discordant twin pairs were used, with Benjamini-Hochberg multiple-testing correction. TCRdb reprocessed the reads and assigns one entry to each CDR3 protein sequence, leaving out DNA. The V and J calls and clone size come from TCRdb's table, not from the authors' own analysis. This sample's table has entries for nearly 450,000 distinct CDR3 sequences. The ten top clones hold about 2.4% of the sample.

The research as a whole found: No difference in repertoire similarity was observed between concordant and discordant twins, possibly owing to limited statistical power. Different T cell subtypes could not be distinguished in the analysis. Differing immunosuppressive treatments among patients may have added background noise and inter-individual variability to the repertoires. IBD patients shared fewer clonotypes with other individuals than healthy twins did, most markedly in patients showing signs of disease activity. The results gave no support for a single strong signal or clonotype linked to IBD. Measured by the inverse Simpson index, TCRbeta repertoire diversity was lower in IBD patients than in their healthy co-twins.

From each donor, an approximately 2.4 ml peripheral blood sample was drawn into PAXgene tubes and stored at -80 degrees C. Without any T cell sorting, total RNA was extracted from whole blood using the PAXgene blood miRNA kit on an automated QIAcube. Peripheral blood from monozygotic twin pairs concordant or discordant for inflammatory bowel disease was subjected to deep TCRalpha and TCRbeta repertoire profiling with unique molecular barcoding. For every twin pair, smoking habits were documented, and each individual was categorised as a current, former or never smoker. There are 15 amino acids in the CDR3, from cysteine to phenylalanine inclusive. The DNA is not on file. Sequences KGHSH (CDR1) and LQKENI (CDR2) are obtained from the germline V gene.

The source material was blood. The TCR was taken from a human donor with ulcerative colitis or Crohn's disease, or a healthy co-twin of an affected twin (not recorded which). Recombination linked TRBV18 to TRBJ1-1; there is no DNA to check the TCRdb D call of TRBD1. The CDR3 loop reads CASLRQADWNTEAFF.